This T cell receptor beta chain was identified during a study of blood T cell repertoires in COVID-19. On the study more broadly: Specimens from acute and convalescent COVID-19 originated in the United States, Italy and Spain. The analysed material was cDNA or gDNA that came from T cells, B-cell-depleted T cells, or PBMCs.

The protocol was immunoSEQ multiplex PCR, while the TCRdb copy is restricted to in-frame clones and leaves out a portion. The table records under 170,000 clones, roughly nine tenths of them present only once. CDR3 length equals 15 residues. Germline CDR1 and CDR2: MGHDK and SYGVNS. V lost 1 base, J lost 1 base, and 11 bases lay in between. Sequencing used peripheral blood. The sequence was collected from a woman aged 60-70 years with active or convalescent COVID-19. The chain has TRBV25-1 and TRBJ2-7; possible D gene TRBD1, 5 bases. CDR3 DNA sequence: TGTGCCAGCAGTGAATCGGCAAGGGGTTCCTACGAGCAGTACTTC. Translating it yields CASSESARGSYEQYF.